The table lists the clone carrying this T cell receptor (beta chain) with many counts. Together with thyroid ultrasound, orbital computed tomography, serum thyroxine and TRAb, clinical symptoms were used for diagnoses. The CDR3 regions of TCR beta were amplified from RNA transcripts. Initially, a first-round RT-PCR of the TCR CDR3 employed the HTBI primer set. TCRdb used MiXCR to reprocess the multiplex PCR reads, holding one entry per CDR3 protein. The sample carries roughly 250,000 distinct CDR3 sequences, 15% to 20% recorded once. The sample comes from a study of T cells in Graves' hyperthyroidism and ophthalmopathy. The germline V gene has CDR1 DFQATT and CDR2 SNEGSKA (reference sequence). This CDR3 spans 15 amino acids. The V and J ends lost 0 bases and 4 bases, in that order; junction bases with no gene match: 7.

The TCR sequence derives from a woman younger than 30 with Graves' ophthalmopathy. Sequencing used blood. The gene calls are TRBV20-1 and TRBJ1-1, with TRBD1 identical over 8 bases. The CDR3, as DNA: TGCAGTGCTAGAGATTGGCAGGGGGCTACCACTGAAGCTTTCTTT. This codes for CSARDWQGATTEAFF.